This T cell receptor (beta chain) originates from a study of metastatic and nonmetastatic thyroid tumors. Study-wide context: Repertoires were compared across blood and tumor or nodule tissue from malignant and benign thyroid patients.

The CDR3 is 14 residues long. Deletions cut 1 base from V and 7 bases from J, with 16 bases between. CDR1 DFQATT and CDR2 SNEGSKA come from the germline V gene (reference sequence). At least ten counts were recorded for this clone. No antigen is known for it. Patients were all untreated before their thyroid surgery. Whole-study findings and limits: Significantly higher TCR beta diversity was reportedly seen in malignant thyroid tumors than benign nodules, in blood and tumor.

How the authors handled the data: Building a distant-metastasis classifier for papillary thyroid cancer drew on CDR3 differences across clinicopathological groups. TCRdb called clones again from the PCR reads with MiXCR. These V and J calls are TCRdb output, not the study's own analysis. The data hold 15,000 to 20,000 clones, with about a sixth observed a single time. The origin of this receptor is a female donor with papillary thyroid cancer or a benign thyroid nodule (not recorded which). Some clones in this sample may be carry-over from other donors' samples. Sequenced: blood. The chain carries TRBV20-1 and TRBJ1-1; D perhaps matches TRBD1 (5 bases). CDR3 amino acids: CSARVSGGRDEAFF. In nucleotides, the CDR3 is TGCAGTGCTAGAGTTTCGGGGGGGAGGGATGAAGCTTTCTTT.